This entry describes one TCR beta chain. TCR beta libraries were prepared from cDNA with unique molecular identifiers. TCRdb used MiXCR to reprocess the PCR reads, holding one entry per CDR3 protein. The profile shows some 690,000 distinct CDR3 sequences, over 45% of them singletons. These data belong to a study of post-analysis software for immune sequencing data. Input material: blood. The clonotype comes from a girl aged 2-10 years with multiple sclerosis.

CDR3 sequence: CASSPPWTDQETQYF. CDR3 DNA: TGTGCCAGCAGCCCCCCTTGGACAGACCAAGAGACCCAGTACTTC. The V call is TRBV7-2, the J call TRBJ2-5; tentative D call: TRBD1 (6 bases). Germline V lookup: CDR1 SGHTA, CDR2 FQGNSA. Trimming removed 5 bases at V and 0 bases at J, with 13 bases between. CDR3 size: 15 residues.